The table lists the clone carrying this T cell receptor beta chain with a few counts. As processed by the authors: Scientists estimated how many nucleated cells there were by amplifying reference gene primers. TCRdb keeps only in-frame clones here, not all; method: immunoSEQ multiplex PCR. Clone size and V and J calls were adopted from that table, with D and trimming inferred from the DNA. The profile shows 200,000 to 250,000 clones, roughly nine tenths of them singletons. This entry comes from a study of blood T cell repertoires in COVID-19. Overall study: The origin of the acute and convalescent COVID-19 samples was the United States, Italy and Spain. PBMCs, B-cell-depleted T cells, or T cells were the source of the cDNA or gDNA that made up the material.

This CDR3 spans 15 amino acids. Looked up from germline, CDR1 is SNHLY and CDR2 is FYNNEI. Trimming shortened V by 6 bases and J by 2 bases, and 17 bases separated the two germline ends. The source of this sequence is a woman in her fifties or sixties who had recovered from COVID-19. V usage is TRBV2 and J usage is TRBJ2-7; tentative D call: TRBD2 (5 bases). Source material: peripheral blood. This CDR3 reads CASRTPGKSPYEQYF. In DNA, the CDR3 is TGTGCCAGCAGGACCCCGGGGAAGTCCCCCTACGAGCAGTACTTC.